Below are 9 T cell receptor beta chains sequenced from a single sample in a study of blood T cell repertoires in COVID-19. Profiled with immunoSEQ multiplex PCR; TCRdb holds only in-frame clones, not every one. The sample lists a few hundred thousand clones; about 90% were seen once. The specimen was peripheral blood. These TCRs come from a woman aged 25 to 39 with COVID-19, enrolled during active disease.

This chain connects TRBV5-1 to TRBJ1-1; the match to TRBD1 covers 9 bases. The CDR3 runs 16 residues. J gave up 4 bases and V 0 bases, and 7 bases lay outside the gene matches. Germline CDR1 reads SGHRS; CDR2 reads YFSETQ. CDR3 coding DNA: TGCGCCAGCAGCTTGGATTTAGGACAGGGGAGCACTGAAGCTTTCTTT. It codes for CASSLDLGQGSTEAFF.

The J gene is TRBJ2-1, the V gene TRBV5-5; 12 bases map to TRBD2. The CDR3 length is 16 residues. With 4 bases clipped from V and 4 bases from J, the junction kept 6 bases outside the gene matches. Germline loops: CDR1 SGHKS, CDR2 YYEKEE (reference sequence). The CDR3 region is CASSPRTSGIYNEQFF. CDR3 in DNA: TGTGCCAGCAGCCCTCGGACTAGCGGGATTTACAATGAGCAGTTCTTC.

This clone has just one count. This rearrangement joins TRBV5-5 to TRBJ2-7; 14 bases agree with TRBD2. J was trimmed by 2 bases and V by 4 bases; bases with no gene match: 8. The CDR3 length is 17 residues. CDR1 and CDR2 from the germline V gene are SGHKS and YYEKEE (reference sequence). Here the CDR3 reads CASSPRTSGRYTYEQYF. The CDR3 region has the DNA TGTGCCAGCAGCCCCAGGACTAGCGGGAGGTATACCTACGAGCAGTACTTC.

CDR3 sequence: CASKYGSGNTIYF. The CDR3 DNA follows: TGTGCCAGCAAGTACGGCTCTGGAAACACCATATATTTT. The chain links TRBV3-1 (or the pseudogene TRBV3-2) to TRBJ1-3; D gene unclear. The germline V gene encodes CDR1 LGHDT and CDR2 YNNKEL (reference sequence). This CDR3 region has 13 residues. Trimming left V 7 bases short and J 0 bases short, with 7 bases between.

The V call is TRBV28, the J call TRBJ2-7, with TRBD1 identical over 7 bases. Germline CDR1 MDHEN, CDR2 SYDVKM. The CDR3 loop spans 14 amino acids. V shed 5 bases and J 4 bases; nucleotides not matched to a gene: 8. CDR3 sequence (DNA): TGTGCCAGCAGTAAAAGGGGGCGCTGGTACGAGCAGTACTTC. It encodes CASSKRGRWYEQYF.

J is TRBJ1-2 and V is TRBV5-1; 7 nucleotides match TRBD1. Unmatched junction bases numbered 2, after V lost 4 bases and J lost 2 bases. From germline, CDR1 is SGHRS and CDR2 YFSETQ. The CDR3 sequence is 13 residues long. As DNA, the CDR3 is TGCGCCAGCAGCCAGGGACAGAACTATGGCTACACCTTC. Translating it yields CASSQGQNYGYTF.

V and J are TRBV4-2 and TRBJ2-3; maybe TRBD2 (6 bases). Germline loops: CDR1 LGHNA, CDR2 YNFKEQ. The V gene lost 4 bases and the J gene lost 0 bases, with 14 bases spanning the gap. The CDR3 runs to 16 residues. The CDR3 spells CASSPRDFTSTDTQYF. DNA of the CDR3: TGTGCCAGCAGCCCCCGGGACTTCACTAGCACAGATACGCAGTATTTT.

This sequence joins TRBV3-1 (or the pseudogene TRBV3-2) and TRBJ2-5; D remains unclear. V was cut by 4 bases and J by 2 bases, with 5 bases left in between. The CDR3 runs 12 residues. Germline CDR1 and CDR2: LGHDT and YNNKEL (reference sequence). The CDR3 here is CASSPTQETQYF. The CDR3 bases are TGTGCCAGCAGCCCGACTCAAGAGACCCAGTACTTC.

V is TRBV6-5 and J is TRBJ2-7; the D gene is possibly TRBD1 (6 bases). Germline V CDR1 and CDR2: MNHEY, SVGAGI. The CDR3 length is 14 residues. Trimming pared 6 bases from V and 2 bases from J, leaving 14 bases between. As DNA, the CDR3 is TGTGCCAGCAGACCCTGGACAGAACCCTACGAGCAGTACTTC. This sequence encodes CASRPWTEPYEQYF.